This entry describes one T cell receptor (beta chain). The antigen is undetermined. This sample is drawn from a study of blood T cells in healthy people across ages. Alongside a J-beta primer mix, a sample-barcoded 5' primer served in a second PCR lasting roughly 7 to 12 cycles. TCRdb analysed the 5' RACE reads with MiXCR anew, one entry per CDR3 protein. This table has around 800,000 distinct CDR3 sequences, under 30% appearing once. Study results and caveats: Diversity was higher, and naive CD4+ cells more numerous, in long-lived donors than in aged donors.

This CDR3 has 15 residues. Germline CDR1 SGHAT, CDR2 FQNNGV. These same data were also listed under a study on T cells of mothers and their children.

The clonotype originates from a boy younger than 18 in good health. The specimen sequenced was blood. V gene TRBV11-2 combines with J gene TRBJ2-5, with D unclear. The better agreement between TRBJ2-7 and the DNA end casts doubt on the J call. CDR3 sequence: CASSLGYYNSYEQYF. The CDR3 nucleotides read TGTGCCAGCAGCTTGGGGTACTACAACTCCTACGAGCAGTACTTC.